The rows below give T cell receptor beta chains drawn from one sample of a study of neurological immune-mediated disorders. TCRdb processed the 5' RACE reads anew with MiXCR; each CDR3 protein has one entry. In the table there are 35,000 to 40,000 distinct CDR3 sequences, around 10% of which are singletons. The sequenced sample was PBMCs. These receptors all stem from a man in his 60s with HTLV-1-associated myelopathy (HAM/TSP). Each CDR3 is given with its conserved first and last residue. The D gene is left open where the match is weak. A clone size is listed for some rows: how often the clone was seen (once, few, many), or a class if it is expanded.

size,V,J,D,DNA,CDR3
many,TRBV20-1,TRBJ2-5,NA,TGCAGTGCTAGAGATCCGGCAGAGAAGACCCAGTACTTC,CSARDPAEKTQYF
many,TRBV20-1,TRBJ1-1,NA,TGCAGTGCTAGAGATATTGGGGCACAAGCTTTCTTT,CSARDIGAQAFF
many,TRBV9,TRBJ2-2,TRBD1,TGTGCCAGCAGCGCCGGACAGGGGGCGCCCGGGGAGCTGTTTTTT,CASSAGQGAPGELFF
many,TRBV6-6,TRBJ2-6,NA,TGTGCCAGCAGTCTCGCCTCTGGGGCCAACGTCCTGACTTTC,CASSLASGANVLTF
medium-sized,TRBV4-3,TRBJ1-5,NA,TGCGCCAGCAGCCAAGATAGGACAGTAAATCAGCCCCAGCATTTT,CASSQDRTVNQPQHF
many,TRBV28,TRBJ1-5,TRBD1,TGTGCCAGCAGTTTATTAGTGGGGACAGGGAATCAGCCCCAGCATTTT,CASSLLVGTGNQPQHF
many,TRBV20-1,TRBJ2-1,TRBD2,TGCAGTGCCTTCGGACTAGCGGGACGCGGATACAATGAGCAGTTCTTC,CSAFGLAGRGYNEQFF
NA,TRBV20-1,TRBJ2-5,NA,TGCAGTGCTAGGGAGGACTTCCGAGAGACCCAGTACTTC,CSAREDFRETQYF
many,TRBV18,TRBJ1-4,NA,TGTGCCAGCTCACCAGTCTCTAAATCACCAAATGAAAAACTGTTTTTT,CASSPVSKSPNEKLFF
many,TRBV5-6,TRBJ1-5,TRBD1,TGTGCCAGCAGCCTTGGGACAGTAATCAAGCCCCAGCATTTT,CASSLGTVIKPQHF
many,TRBV29-1,TRBJ2-1,NA,TGCAGCGTCGCAGGAGCCGCGGGATTTCGGAATGAGCAGTTCTTC,CSVAGAAGFRNEQFF
many,TRBV20-1,TRBJ1-3,NA,TGCAGTGCTGACCGGGGCTCTGGAAACACCATATATTTT,CSADRGSGNTIYF
many,TRBV12-3/TRBV12-4,TRBJ2-5,TRBD2,TGTGCCAGCAGTTTAGATGGGCTAGCGGGAGAAGAGACCCAGTACTTC,CASSLDGLAGEETQYF
many,TRBV7-9,TRBJ2-7,TRBD1,TGTGCCAGCAGCCCAGGGGGCCGCTCCTACGAGCAGTACTTC,CASSPGGRSYEQYF
many,TRBV29-1,TRBJ1-5,NA,TGCAGCGTTATTTCAGGGTTCAATCAGCCCCAGCATTTT,CSVISGFNQPQHF
many,TRBV28,TRBJ2-7,NA,TGTGCCAGCAGTTCTCCTTCCTACTTGAGGGAGCAGTACTTC,CASSSPSYLREQYF
many,TRBV11-2,TRBJ2-2,NA,TGTGCCAGCAGCTTGCACAGGGAGTCCGGGGAGCTGTTTTTT,CASSLHRESGELFF
many,TRBV5-1,TRBJ2-5,TRBD1,TGCGCCAGCAGCTTCTCCAGGGGGCCCACGTCCCTCCAGTACTTC,CASSFSRGPTSLQYF
many,TRBV3-1,TRBJ2-7,NA,TGTGCCAGCAGCCAAGATAGGCGACCCTACGAGCAGTACTTC,CASSQDRRPYEQYF
many,TRBV20-1,TRBJ2-7,NA,TGCAGTGCTAGAGATGATAGGTGGCGCAGCGAGCAGTACTTC,CSARDDRWRSEQYF
once,TRBV3-1,TRBJ2-5,NA,TGTGCCAGCAGCCTAATGGGAGAGACCCAGTACTTC,CASSLMGETQYF
NA,TRBV7-2,TRBJ2-1,NA,TGTGCCAGCAGCCTCTACCCCGGTGCAGATCAGTTCTTC,CASSLYPGADQFF